The 23 T cell receptor beta chains listed next were all sequenced from one sample in a study of blood T cell repertoires in COVID-19. Assay: immunoSEQ multiplex PCR; the TCRdb copy retains only in-frame clones and omits some. The sample holds a few hundred thousand clones; 86% are singletons and the top ten take roughly 2%. Sequencing input: peripheral blood. These receptors all come from a man aged 25-45 years with active or convalescent COVID-19.

The gene calls are TRBV9 and TRBJ1-2; D remains unclear. Trimming stripped 0 bases from V and 0 bases from J, with 6 bases between. Germline loops: CDR1 SGDLS, CDR2 YYNGEE. The CDR3 is 14 residues long. The chain's CDR3 is CASSVDGANYGYTF. The CDR3, as DNA: TGTGCCAGCAGCGTAGACGGAGCTAACTATGGCTACACCTTC.

The CDR3 bases are TGTGCCAGTACCCACCCGGACAGGGGAGGCTATGGCTACACCTTC. Translated, it gives CASTHPDRGGYGYTF. The chain joins TRBV19 to TRBJ1-2; 9 bases agree with TRBD1. The CDR3 is 15 residues long. Germline V gene lookup returns CDR1 LNHDA and CDR2 SQIVND (reference sequence). Trimming took 7 bases from V and 4 from J; bases not matched to a gene: 10.

This clone was detected a few times. The identical CDR3 is also encoded by other nucleotide sequences in the sample. This chain links TRBV9 with TRBJ1-1; D gene ambiguous. V dropped 0 bases and J dropped 2 bases, with 11 bases sitting between them. Germline-derived CDR1 and CDR2 are SGDLS and YYNGEE. The CDR3 has 15 residues. The CDR3 coding sequence is TGTGCCAGCAGCGTAGTAGATTCGGGAAACACTGAAGCTTTCTTT. This encodes CASSVVDSGNTEAFF.

The V call is TRBV4-1, the J call TRBJ1-2, with TRBD1 matching over 12 bases. The CDR3 is 18 amino acids. With V trimmed by 8 bases and J by 3 bases, 16 bases remained unmatched. The germline V gene has CDR1 MGHRA and CDR2 YSYEKL. The CDR3 DNA is TGCGCCAGCTTCGGGCAGGGACAGGGGGCCCTCCCCGACTATGGCTACACCTTC. This encodes CASFGQGQGALPDYGYTF.

V usage is TRBV5-4 and J usage is TRBJ1-6, with TRBD1 matching over 11 bases. The germline V gene has CDR1 SGHNT and CDR2 YYREEE (reference sequence). The CDR3 length is 15 residues. V lost 6 bases, J lost 10 bases, and 9 bases stayed unmatched. DNA for the CDR3: TGTGCCAGCACTATCGGACAGGGGGCGAGATCACCCCTCCACTTT. Translated, it gives CASTIGQGARSPLHF. Looking up the rest from reference TRBV5-4 and TRBJ1-6 gives the full variable domain: ETGVTQSPTHLIKTRGQQVTLRCSSQSGHNTVSWYQQALGQGPQFIFQYYREEENGRGNFPPRFSGLQFPNYSSELNVNALELDDSALYLCASTIGQGARSPLHFGNGTRLTVT.

The chain joins TRBV7-8 to TRBJ2-1; 9 bases are shared with TRBD1. CDR1 is SGHVS and CDR2 is FQNEAQ in the germline V gene. With V trimmed by 3 bases and J by 7 bases, 19 bases remained unmatched. The CDR3 has 19 amino acids. Written as DNA, the CDR3 is TGTGCCAGCAGCTTCGGGGGCCCGAAATACAGGGGGCCGGGGAATGAGCAGTTCTTC. This gives the protein CASSFGGPKYRGPGNEQFF. Supplemented by reference TRBV7-8 and TRBJ2-1, the full variable domain reads GAGVSQSPRYKVAKRGQDVALRCDPISGHVSLFWYQQALGQGPEFLTYFQNEAQLDKSGLPSDRFFAERPEGSVSTLKIQRTQQEDSAVYLCASSFGGPKYRGPGNEQFFGPGTRLTVL.

The chain is built from TRBV2 and TRBJ1-4; no clear D. The V end was cut by 1 base, the J end by 2 bases, with 8 bases between. The germline V gene has CDR1 SNHLY and CDR2 FYNNEI. The CDR3 is 15 amino acids. Here the CDR3 reads CASSEGAGTNEKLFF. In DNA, the CDR3 is TGTGCCAGCAGTGAAGGGGCGGGCACTAATGAAAAACTGTTTTTT.

The chain couples TRBV2 to TRBJ1-1, with TRBD1 as a possible D gene (6 bases). The CDR3 totals 14 residues. V gave up 1 base and J gave up 0 bases, with 6 bases separating them. Germline V lookup: CDR1 SNHLY, CDR2 FYNNEI. The CDR3 reads CASSEDRVNTEAFF. CDR3 in DNA: TGTGCCAGCAGTGAAGACAGGGTGAACACTGAAGCTTTCTTT.

This clone showed up just a few times. The V and J genes are TRBV6-5 and TRBJ2-1; TRBD2 aligns across 8 bases. V shed 5 bases and J 6 bases; nucleotides not matched to a gene: 9. CDR1 is MNHEY, CDR2 SVGAGI, per germline. The CDR3 is made up of 15 amino acids. Here the CDR3 reads CASSQQRGRSNEQFF. CDR3 nucleotides: TGTGCCAGCAGTCAGCAGCGGGGGAGGAGCAATGAGCAGTTCTTC.

The chain couples TRBV7-9 to TRBJ1-1, with 7 bases identical to TRBD1. CDR3 length equals 15 residues. The V gene end was trimmed by 0 bases and the J gene end by 2 bases; junction bases not matched to a gene: 3. Germline CDR1 reads SEHNR; CDR2 reads FQNEAQ (reference sequence). The CDR3 region is CASSLAGGRNTEAFF. The CDR3 coding sequence is TGTGCCAGCAGCTTAGCAGGGGGCCGTAACACTGAAGCTTTCTTT.

The chain joins TRBV19 to TRBJ2-5; D perhaps matches TRBD1 (6 bases). The CDR3 covers 14 residues. Germline V gene data show CDR1 as LNHDA and CDR2 as SQIVND (reference sequence). V was trimmed by 2 bases and J by 5 bases, leaving 12 bases between them. CDR3 protein: CASSIWGRGETQYF. CDR3 sequence (DNA): TGTGCCAGTAGTATATGGGGCAGGGGCGAGACCCAGTACTTC.

This chain joins TRBV7-9 and TRBJ2-1; 8 bases fit TRBD1. The trim removed 5 bases at V and 5 bases at J, leaving 8 bases unmatched. Germline V gene lookup returns CDR1 SEHNR and CDR2 FQNEAQ (reference sequence). CDR3 length equals 15 residues. CDR3 region: CASSRRQGINNEQFF. In nucleotides, the CDR3 is TGTGCCAGCAGCCGCCGACAGGGGATAAACAATGAGCAGTTCTTC.

The gene calls are TRBV7-9 and TRBJ1-2; D is possibly TRBD1 (5 bases). CDR3 length: 14 amino acids. Germline assignment: CDR1 SEHNR and CDR2 FQNEAQ (reference sequence). The CDR3, as DNA: TGTGCTAACGACACAGGCAGGGAAAACTATGGCTACACCTTC. Residues: CANDTGRENYGYTF.

This clone came up many times. The chain recombines TRBV25-1 with TRBJ2-1, with D possibly TRBD1 on 5 matching bases. Germline values: CDR1 MGHDK, CDR2 SYGVNS. The CDR3 has 15 amino acids. Deletions cut 3 bases from V and 7 bases from J, with 16 bases between. Here the CDR3 DNA reads TGTGCCAGCAGTGATTCCAGGGTGGGTTCAAATGAGCAGTTCTTC. Translating gives CASSDSRVGSNEQFF.

V is TRBV5-6 and J is TRBJ2-2; the match to TRBD1 covers 12 bases. The V and J ends lost 2 bases and 4 bases, in that order; junction bases with no gene match: 3. The CDR3 runs 16 residues. CDR1 and CDR2 (germline): SGHDT, YYEEEE. Written as DNA, the CDR3 is TGTGCCAGCAGCTTCGGGGACAGGGGGCCCACCGGGGAGCTGTTTTTT. It translates to CASSFGDRGPTGELFF. Full variable domain (missing parts from reference TRBV5-6 and TRBJ2-2): DAGVTQSPTHLIKTRGQQVTLRCSPKSGHDTVSWYQQALGQGPQFIFQYYEEEERQRGNFPDRFSGHQFPNYSSELNVNALLLGDSALYLCASSFGDRGPTGELFFGEGSRLTVL.

V is TRBV4-1 and J is TRBJ1-5; 9 bases are a match to TRBD1. The V gene's germline CDR1 is MGHRA and CDR2 YSYEKL. Unmatched junction bases numbered 14, after V lost 3 bases and J lost 2 bases. The CDR3 sequence is 19 residues long. The CDR3 coding sequence is TGCGCCAGCAGCCAGGTCCCCGGACAGGGGTCACGGGGCAATCAGCCCCAGCATTTT. Its protein product is CASSQVPGQGSRGNQPQHF.

This clone came up once. The chain couples TRBV7-9 to TRBJ1-1, with D hard to call. There are 13 residues in the CDR3. From germline, CDR1 is SEHNR and CDR2 FQNEAQ (reference sequence). Between the trimmed V and J ends, which lost 5 bases and 1 base, there was a span of 8 bases. The CDR3 sequence is CASSRSGNTEAFF. In nucleotides, the CDR3 is TGTGCCAGCAGCCGGTCAGGGAACACTGAAGCTTTCTTT.

The V and J genes are TRBV19 and TRBJ2-2; D not certain. Germline V CDR1 and CDR2: LNHDA, SQIVND (reference sequence). V lost 3 bases and J 3 bases, leaving 5 bases between the germline ends. The CDR3 covers 13 residues. CDR3 nucleotide sequence: TGTGCCAGTAGTATCCAGGACACCGGGGAGCTGTTTTTT. It encodes CASSIQDTGELFF.

V usage is TRBV7-9 and J usage is TRBJ1-2, with D possibly matching TRBD1 (6 bases). This CDR3 comprises 12 residues. Germline CDR1 and CDR2: SEHNR and FQNEAQ (reference sequence). The V end lost 2 bases, the J end lost 6 bases, and 7 bases lay between the germline ends. The CDR3, as DNA: TGTGCCAGCAGCTTATCAGGGGATGGCTACACCTTC. Translating it yields CASSLSGDGYTF.

The chain joins TRBV19 to TRBJ2-3; weak D call: TRBD1 (7 bases). The V end was cut by 7 bases, the J end by 2 bases, with 22 bases between. The CDR3 spans 17 residues. Germline CDR1 LNHDA, CDR2 SQIVND (reference sequence). Here the CDR3 DNA reads TGTGCCAGTACTAGCAGGGGGGACAGTAGTATCACAGATACGCAGTATTTT. This encodes CASTSRGDSSITDTQYF.

The chain employs TRBV7-3 and TRBJ1-1; maybe TRBD1 (5 bases). Germline CDR1 and CDR2: SGHTA and FQGTGA. Trimming removed 2 bases at V and 3 bases at J, with 13 bases between. This CDR3 contains 15 residues. CDR3 in amino acids: CASSLETGLDTEAFF. CDR3 in DNA: TGTGCCAGCAGCTTAGAAACAGGCCTGGACACTGAAGCTTTCTTT.

The V and J genes are TRBV7-4 and TRBJ1-1, with 11 positions matching TRBD1. CDR3 length equals 15 residues. The V and J ends lost 4 bases and 4 bases, in that order; junction bases with no gene match: 5. The germline CDR1 and CDR2 sequences are SGHVT and SQSDAQ. CDR3 nucleotides: TGTGCCAGCAGCTACTGGACAGGGGGCACCACTGAAGCTTTCTTT. Translation gives CASSYWTGGTTEAFF.

The chain recombines TRBV5-4 with TRBJ1-1; D is perhaps TRBD1 (5 bases). This CDR3 has 16 amino acids. Between the trimmed V and J ends, which lost 3 bases and 0 bases, there was a span of 15 bases. Germline V gene data show CDR1 as SGHNT and CDR2 as YYREEE (reference sequence). CDR3 residues: CASSSGGWSMNTEAFF. The CDR3 region has the DNA TGTGCCAGCAGCTCGGGGGGTTGGAGCATGAACACTGAAGCTTTCTTT.